This T cell receptor (beta chain) was sequenced in a study of cytomegalovirus exposure and HLA in healthy donors. Turning to the study itself: Counted in an early data release were about 80 million unique TCRs from HLA-typed donors. Study conclusions and caveats: Reportedly, a later analysis found an Asian-associated ancestry cluster had fewer N-insertions than the roughly 700-donor mean. Sequencing likely produced, as an artifact, a cluster of highly shared sequence variants. Serostatus for CMV was the only available immune exposure information.

Turning to this clone: Its antigen is not identified.

The CDR3 sequence is 15 residues long. Per the germline V gene, CDR1 is SNHLY and CDR2 is FYNNEI. V lost 7 bases to trimming and J lost 2 bases; unmatched junction nucleotides: 11. The primer mix had 60 Vbeta and 13 Jbeta primers. Data came from immunoSEQ multiplex PCR; TCRdb stores just in-frame clones and leaves some out. The repertoire includes about 120,000 clones, about four fifths of them detected once, and 7.5% to 9% sits in the top ten. The gene calls are TRBV2 and TRBJ2-7, with 7 bases matching TRBD1. The origin of this receptor is a female donor in good health and CMV-seropositive. The sequenced sample was PBMCs. DNA for the CDR3: TGTGCCAGCACGAGAGAGAAGGGGGCAACCTACGAGCAGTACTTC. Residues: CASTREKGATYEQYF.